These T cell receptor beta chains were read from a single sample in a study of T cells in Graves' hyperthyroidism and ophthalmopathy. TCRdb recomputed calls from the multiplex PCR reads with MiXCR, one row per CDR3 protein. The sample shows around 380,000 distinct CDR3 sequences, about 13% of them seen only once. Sequencing used blood. These receptors came from a man younger than 45 with Graves' hyperthyroidism that later progressed to Graves' ophthalmopathy. Both conserved end residues are part of each CDR3. A D gene is named only where the DNA matches it firmly. For some rows the clone size is stated as once, few or many, or as a class when expanded; others skip it.

d_gene: TRBD1
v_gene: TRBV25-1
j_gene: TRBJ2-7
abundance: many
CDR3aa: CASSELGTGNEQYF
CDR3nt: TGTGCCAGCAGTGAATTGGGGACAGGGAACGAGCAGTACTTC

d_gene: TRBD1
v_gene: TRBV27
j_gene: TRBJ2-7
abundance: many
CDR3aa: CVSSPLLPWTGDEQYF
CDR3nt: TGTGTCAGCAGTCCGCTTTTGCCATGGACAGGGGACGAGCAGTACTTC

d_gene: NA
v_gene: TRBV6-1
j_gene: TRBJ2-1
abundance: NA
CDR3aa: CASRENEQFF
CDR3nt: TGTGCCAGCCGCGAAAATGAGCAGTTCTTC

d_gene: NA
v_gene: TRBV19
j_gene: TRBJ2-7
abundance: NA
CDR3aa: CASSISAGYGEQYF
CDR3nt: TGTGCCAGTAGTATTTCGGCAGGGTATGGCGAGCAGTACTTC

d_gene: NA
v_gene: TRBV9
j_gene: TRBJ1-2
abundance: few
CDR3aa: CASRDETGDPAGYTF
CDR3nt: TGTGCCAGCAGAGACGAGACGGGAGACCCAGCTGGCTACACCTTC

d_gene: NA
v_gene: TRBV18
j_gene: TRBJ2-7
abundance: NA
CDR3aa: CASSPPGHPLEQYF
CDR3nt: TGTGCCAGCTCACCACCGGGACATCCCTTAGAGCAGTACTTC

d_gene: NA
v_gene: TRBV7-9
j_gene: TRBJ2-3
abundance: many
CDR3aa: CASSLPETDTQYF
CDR3nt: TGTGCCAGCAGCCTACCAGAGACAGATACGCAGTATTTT

d_gene: NA
v_gene: TRBV29-1
j_gene: TRBJ1-3
abundance: few
CDR3aa: CSVARDSGNTIYF
CDR3nt: TGCAGCGTGGCACGGGATTCGGGAAACACCATATATTTT

d_gene: NA
v_gene: TRBV7-2
j_gene: TRBJ1-1
abundance: NA
CDR3aa: CASSLGTGLNTEAFF
CDR3nt: TGTGCCAGCAGCTTAGGGACGGGGCTGAACACTGAAGCTTTCTTT

d_gene: TRBD1
v_gene: TRBV29-1
j_gene: TRBJ1-2
abundance: few
CDR3aa: CSVAGGPNYGYTF
CDR3nt: TGCAGCGTGGCAGGGGGACCTAACTATGGCTACACCTTC

d_gene: NA
v_gene: TRBV10-2
j_gene: TRBJ1-1
abundance: few
CDR3aa: CASSDTGGVGTEAFF
CDR3nt: TGCGCCAGCAGTGATACCGGGGGGGTGGGCACTGAAGCTTTCTTT

d_gene: TRBD1
v_gene: TRBV13
j_gene: TRBJ2-7
abundance: many
CDR3aa: CASSRSTGDGYEQYF
CDR3nt: TGTGCCAGCAGCCGATCGACAGGGGACGGCTACGAGCAGTACTTC

d_gene: TRBD1
v_gene: TRBV28
j_gene: TRBJ1-5
abundance: many
CDR3aa: CASARDRDQPQHF
CDR3nt: TGTGCCAGCGCCCGGGACAGAGATCAGCCCCAGCATTTT

d_gene: NA
v_gene: TRBV12-3/TRBV12-4
j_gene: TRBJ1-4
abundance: many
CDR3aa: CASSLLSGTTNEKLFF
CDR3nt: TGTGCCAGCAGTCTACTCTCAGGGACAACTAATGAAAAACTGTTTTTT

d_gene: NA
v_gene: TRBV20-1
j_gene: TRBJ1-3
abundance: NA
CDR3aa: CSARMGGEGNTIYF
CDR3nt: TGCAGTGCTAGAATGGGGGGCGAAGGAAACACCATATATTTT

d_gene: NA
v_gene: TRBV7-2
j_gene: TRBJ2-3
abundance: many
CDR3aa: CASSLDYRSATQYF
CDR3nt: TGTGCCAGCAGCCTGGACTACCGGAGCGCCACGCAGTATTTT

d_gene: NA
v_gene: TRBV3-1
j_gene: TRBJ1-2
abundance: many
CDR3aa: CASSQERRRIANYGYTF
CDR3nt: TGTGCCAGCAGCCAAGAGCGGCGTCGCATTGCTAACTATGGCTACACCTTC

d_gene: TRBD2
v_gene: TRBV5-1
j_gene: TRBJ2-1
abundance: few
CDR3aa: CASRPTSGGAHNEQFF
CDR3nt: TGCGCCAGCAGACCGACTAGCGGGGGGGCTCACAATGAGCAGTTCTTC

d_gene: NA
v_gene: TRBV28
j_gene: TRBJ1-5
abundance: NA
CDR3aa: CASSPIGTDQPQHF
CDR3nt: TGCGCCAGCAGCCCGATTGGAACGGATCAGCCCCAGCATTTT

d_gene: NA
v_gene: TRBV5-6
j_gene: TRBJ2-7
abundance: few
CDR3aa: CASSLGNSPEQYF
CDR3nt: TGTGCCAGCAGCTTGGGGAACAGTCCCGAGCAGTACTTC

d_gene: TRBD1
v_gene: TRBV20-1
j_gene: TRBJ1-1
abundance: many
CDR3aa: CSARETGVNTEAFF
CDR3nt: TGCAGTGCTAGAGAGACAGGGGTAAACACTGAAGCTTTCTTT

d_gene: NA
v_gene: TRBV27
j_gene: TRBJ2-1
abundance: few
CDR3aa: CASSAFGTPSYNEQFF
CDR3nt: TGTGCCAGCAGTGCATTCGGGACACCTTCCTACAATGAGCAGTTCTTC

d_gene: NA
v_gene: TRBV2
j_gene: TRBJ1-6
abundance: many
CDR3aa: CASRNRNNSPLHF
CDR3nt: TGTGCCAGCAGGAACAGGAATAATTCACCCCTCCACTTT

d_gene: TRBD1
v_gene: TRBV5-1
j_gene: TRBJ2-1
abundance: many
CDR3aa: CASSLTGARPYNEQFF
CDR3nt: TGCGCCAGCAGTCTAACAGGGGCAAGGCCTTACAATGAGCAGTTCTTC

d_gene: NA
v_gene: TRBV11-3
j_gene: TRBJ2-7
abundance: many
CDR3aa: CASSLDSQTLYYEQYF
CDR3nt: TGTGCCAGCAGCTTAGACAGTCAAACTCTTTACTACGAGCAGTACTTC

d_gene: NA
v_gene: TRBV5-1
j_gene: TRBJ1-1
abundance: many
CDR3aa: CASSLEAGVMGTEAFF
CDR3nt: TGCGCCAGCAGCTTGGAGGCAGGGGTTATGGGCACTGAAGCTTTCTTT

d_gene: TRBD2
v_gene: TRBV25-1
j_gene: TRBJ2-7
abundance: few
CDR3aa: CASSDELAGDEQYF
CDR3nt: TGTGCCAGCAGTGACGAACTAGCGGGGGACGAGCAGTACTTC

d_gene: NA
v_gene: TRBV12-3/TRBV12-4
j_gene: TRBJ1-3
abundance: many
CDR3aa: CASRASGNTIYF
CDR3nt: TGTGCTAGTAGAGCCTCTGGAAACACCATATATTTT

d_gene: TRBD1
v_gene: TRBV12-3/TRBV12-4
j_gene: TRBJ1-2
abundance: many
CDR3aa: CASRHGQGSNYGYTF
CDR3nt: TGTGCCAGCAGACACGGACAGGGATCCAACTATGGCTACACCTTC

d_gene: NA
v_gene: TRBV12-3/TRBV12-4
j_gene: TRBJ2-7
abundance: many
CDR3aa: CASSFGGATYEQYF
CDR3nt: TGTGCCAGCAGTTTTGGCGGGGCCACTTACGAGCAGTACTTC

d_gene: NA
v_gene: TRBV12-3/TRBV12-4
j_gene: TRBJ1-1
abundance: few
CDR3aa: CASSLGGGFEAFF
CDR3nt: TGTGCCAGCAGTTTAGGAGGGGGGTTTGAAGCTTTCTTT

d_gene: TRBD1
v_gene: TRBV19
j_gene: TRBJ1-2
abundance: few
CDR3aa: CASSILSTGGADGYTF
CDR3nt: TGTGCCAGTAGTATCCTATCGACAGGGGGCGCCGATGGCTACACCTTC

d_gene: NA
v_gene: TRBV11-1
j_gene: TRBJ1-3
abundance: many
CDR3aa: CASSERTVGNTIYF
CDR3nt: TGTGCCAGCAGCGAGAGGACCGTCGGAAACACCATATATTTT

d_gene: NA
v_gene: TRBV5-6
j_gene: TRBJ2-1
abundance: NA
CDR3aa: CASSLRSLYNEQFF
CDR3nt: TGTGCCAGCAGCCTACGCAGCCTGTACAATGAGCAGTTCTTC

d_gene: TRBD1
v_gene: TRBV11-2
j_gene: TRBJ2-7
abundance: many
CDR3aa: CASSLSIGTGGTDEQYF
CDR3nt: TGTGCCAGCAGCTTATCAATAGGGACAGGGGGTACTGACGAGCAGTACTTC

d_gene: NA
v_gene: TRBV18
j_gene: TRBJ2-7
abundance: many
CDR3aa: CASSPGRGSYEQYF
CDR3nt: TGTGCCAGCTCACCGGGCAGGGGATCCTACGAGCAGTACTTC

d_gene: TRBD2
v_gene: TRBV12-3/TRBV12-4
j_gene: TRBJ2-1
abundance: many
CDR3aa: CASSSRRASGGANYNEQFF
CDR3nt: TGTGCCAGCAGTTCAAGAAGGGCTAGCGGGGGGGCAAACTACAATGAGCAGTTCTTC

d_gene: NA
v_gene: TRBV12-3/TRBV12-4
j_gene: TRBJ2-5
abundance: many
CDR3aa: CASSSGGGGEETQYF
CDR3nt: TGTGCCAGCAGTTCCGGGGGAGGGGGGGAAGAGACCCAGTACTTC

d_gene: NA
v_gene: TRBV12-3/TRBV12-4
j_gene: TRBJ2-3
abundance: many
CDR3aa: CASILGGATDTQYF
CDR3nt: TGTGCCAGCATCCTGGGGGGGGCCACAGATACGCAGTATTTT

d_gene: NA
v_gene: TRBV4-1
j_gene: TRBJ2-7
abundance: NA
CDR3aa: CASSQDPSGEQYF
CDR3nt: TGCGCCAGCAGCCAAGATCCCTCGGGCGAGCAGTACTTC

d_gene: NA
v_gene: TRBV18
j_gene: TRBJ1-4
abundance: many
CDR3aa: CASSPSTATNEKLFF
CDR3nt: TGTGCCAGCTCACCAAGCACTGCAACTAATGAAAAACTGTTTTTT

d_gene: NA
v_gene: TRBV27
j_gene: TRBJ1-3
abundance: NA
CDR3aa: CASRPRRESSSGNTIYF
CDR3nt: TGTGCCAGCAGACCACGCCGAGAATCGAGCTCTGGAAACACCATATATTTT

d_gene: TRBD1
v_gene: TRBV13
j_gene: TRBJ2-7
abundance: many
CDR3aa: CASSPGTGGEQYF
CDR3nt: TGTGCCAGCAGCCCCGGGACAGGGGGCGAGCAGTACTTC

d_gene: NA
v_gene: TRBV6-1
j_gene: TRBJ1-2
abundance: NA
CDR3aa: CASRAGEGINYGYTF
CDR3nt: TGTGCCAGCAGGGCCGGGGAGGGTATAAACTATGGCTACACCTTC

d_gene: TRBD1
v_gene: TRBV7-8
j_gene: TRBJ2-7
abundance: many
CDR3aa: CASSSIGQAVNFEQYF
CDR3nt: TGTGCCAGCAGCTCGATCGGACAGGCCGTTAACTTCGAGCAGTACTTC

d_gene: TRBD1
v_gene: TRBV7-8
j_gene: TRBJ1-1
abundance: few
CDR3aa: CASSPTGAGTEAFF
CDR3nt: TGTGCCAGCAGCCCGACAGGGGCTGGAACTGAAGCTTTCTTT

d_gene: TRBD1
v_gene: TRBV7-9
j_gene: TRBJ1-4
abundance: NA
CDR3aa: CASSFRTGEKLFF
CDR3nt: TGTGCCAGCAGCTTTAGGACAGGGGAAAAACTGTTTTTT

d_gene: NA
v_gene: TRBV6-1
j_gene: TRBJ1-5
abundance: many
CDR3aa: CASRDSNQPQHF
CDR3nt: TGTGCCAGTCGAGATAGCAATCAGCCCCAGCATTTT

d_gene: NA
v_gene: TRBV29-1
j_gene: TRBJ1-1
abundance: many
CDR3aa: CSALKNTEAFF
CDR3nt: TGCAGCGCCCTCAAGAACACTGAAGCTTTCTTT

d_gene: NA
v_gene: TRBV12-3/TRBV12-4
j_gene: TRBJ1-3
abundance: many
CDR3aa: CASSASGAGNTIYF
CDR3nt: TGTGCCAGCAGTGCGTCTGGGGCGGGAAACACCATATATTTT